Below, one T cell receptor beta chain is given with its context. Its antigen is as yet unknown. V lost 5 bases and J lost 0; bases outside the gene matches: 6. The CDR3 has 15 amino acids. Germline V gene data show CDR1 as SGHTA and CDR2 as FQGNSA. These data belong to a study of Ad26.COV2.S vaccination and SARS-CoV-2 variants. The study, taken as a whole, reports: Placebo recipients showed lower spike-specific TCR breadth than vaccinees.

The sample's treatment: 15 to 20 received Ad26.COV2.S at low or high dose, single or two shots; several received placebo; per-sample allocation not given. Samples analyzed were those drawn on day 63 after the first vaccine or placebo injection. Generated by immunoSEQ multiplex PCR, the TCRdb table keeps only in-frame clones and is missing some. Here the sample spans around 400,000 clones, roughly 90% being singletons. The chain links TRBV7-2 to TRBJ2-7; 8 bases line up with TRBD2. The sequence came from a person between 18 and 65 years old who received the Ad26.COV2.S COVID-19 vaccine or a placebo. The sample here was peripheral blood, taken in a trial of Ad26.COV2.S vaccine versus placebo. CDR3: CASSITSGLSYEQYF. DNA of the CDR3: TGTGCCAGCAGCATAACTAGCGGACTCTCCTACGAGCAGTACTTC.